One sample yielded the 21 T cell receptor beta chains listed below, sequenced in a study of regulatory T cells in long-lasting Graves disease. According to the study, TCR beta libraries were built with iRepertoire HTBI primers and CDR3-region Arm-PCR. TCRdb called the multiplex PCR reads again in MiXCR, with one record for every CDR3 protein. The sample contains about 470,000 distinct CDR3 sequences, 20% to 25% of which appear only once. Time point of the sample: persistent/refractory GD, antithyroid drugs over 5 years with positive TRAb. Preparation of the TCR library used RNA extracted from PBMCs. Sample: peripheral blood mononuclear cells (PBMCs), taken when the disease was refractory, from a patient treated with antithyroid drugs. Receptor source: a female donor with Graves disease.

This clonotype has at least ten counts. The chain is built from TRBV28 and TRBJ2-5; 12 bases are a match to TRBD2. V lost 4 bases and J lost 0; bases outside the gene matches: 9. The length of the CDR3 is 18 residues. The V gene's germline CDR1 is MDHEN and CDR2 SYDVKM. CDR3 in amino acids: CASSSGLAGNSYQETQYF. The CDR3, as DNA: TGTGCCAGCAGTTCAGGACTAGCGGGGAACTCGTACCAAGAGACCCAGTACTTC.

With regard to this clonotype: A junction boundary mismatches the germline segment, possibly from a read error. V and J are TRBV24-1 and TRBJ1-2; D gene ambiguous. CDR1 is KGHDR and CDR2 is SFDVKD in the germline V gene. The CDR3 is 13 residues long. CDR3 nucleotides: TGTACCACCAGTGCTGAGCCTTCCTATGGCTACACCTTC. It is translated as CTTSAEPSYGYTF.

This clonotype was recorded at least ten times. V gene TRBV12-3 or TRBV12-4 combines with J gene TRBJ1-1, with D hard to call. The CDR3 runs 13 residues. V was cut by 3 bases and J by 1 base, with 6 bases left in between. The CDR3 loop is CASSFAGNTEAFF. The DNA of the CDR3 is TGTGCCAGCAGTTTCGCGGGGAACACTGAAGCTTTCTTT.

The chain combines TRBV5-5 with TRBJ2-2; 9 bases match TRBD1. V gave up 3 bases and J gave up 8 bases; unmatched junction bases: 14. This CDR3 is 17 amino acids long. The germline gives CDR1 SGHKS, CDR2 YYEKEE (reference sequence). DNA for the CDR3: TGTGCCAGCAGCTCGTCCCCCGGGACAGGGATTCTTGGGGAGCTGTTTTTT. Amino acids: CASSSSPGTGILGELFF.

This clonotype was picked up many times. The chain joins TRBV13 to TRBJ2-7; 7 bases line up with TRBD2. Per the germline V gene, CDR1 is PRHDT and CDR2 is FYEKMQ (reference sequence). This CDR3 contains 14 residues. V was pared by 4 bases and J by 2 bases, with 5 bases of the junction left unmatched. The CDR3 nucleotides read TGTGCCAGCAGCTGGGGCGGGAGCGCCTACGAGCAGTACTTC. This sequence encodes CASSWGGSAYEQYF.

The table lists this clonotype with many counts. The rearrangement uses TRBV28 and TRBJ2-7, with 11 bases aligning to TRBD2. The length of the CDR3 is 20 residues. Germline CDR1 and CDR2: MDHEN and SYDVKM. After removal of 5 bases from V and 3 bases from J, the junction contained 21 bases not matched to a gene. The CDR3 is CASSLPLAGGQGGINYEQYF. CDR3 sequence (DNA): TGTGCCAGCAGTCTGCCTCTAGCGGGGGGCCAAGGGGGGATCAACTACGAGCAGTACTTC.

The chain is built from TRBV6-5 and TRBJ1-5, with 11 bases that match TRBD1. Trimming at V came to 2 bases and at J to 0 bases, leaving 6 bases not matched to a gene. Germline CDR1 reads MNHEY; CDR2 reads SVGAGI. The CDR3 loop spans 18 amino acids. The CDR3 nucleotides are TGTGCCAGCAGTTACCCGGGACAGGGGGATTATAGCAATCAGCCCCAGCATTTT. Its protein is CASSYPGQGDYSNQPQHF.

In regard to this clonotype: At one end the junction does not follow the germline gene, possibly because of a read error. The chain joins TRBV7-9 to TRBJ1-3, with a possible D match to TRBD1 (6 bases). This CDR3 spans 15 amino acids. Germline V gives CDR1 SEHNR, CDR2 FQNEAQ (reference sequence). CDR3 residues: CASSLGQPSGNTIYF. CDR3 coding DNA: TGTGCCAGCAGTTTAGGACAGCCCTCTGGAAACACCATATATTTT.

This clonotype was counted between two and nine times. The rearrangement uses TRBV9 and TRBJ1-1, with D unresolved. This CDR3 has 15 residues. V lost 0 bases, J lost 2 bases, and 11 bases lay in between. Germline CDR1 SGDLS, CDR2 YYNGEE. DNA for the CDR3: TGTGCCAGCAGCGTAGTCTCAGTCCCCAACACTGAAGCTTTCTTT. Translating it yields CASSVVSVPNTEAFF.

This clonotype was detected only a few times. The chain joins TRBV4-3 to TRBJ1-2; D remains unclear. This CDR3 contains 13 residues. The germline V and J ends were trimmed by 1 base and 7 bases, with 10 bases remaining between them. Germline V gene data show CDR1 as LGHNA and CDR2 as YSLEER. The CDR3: CASSQVMGFGYTF. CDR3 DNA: TGCGCCAGCAGCCAAGTGATGGGATTTGGCTACACCTTC.

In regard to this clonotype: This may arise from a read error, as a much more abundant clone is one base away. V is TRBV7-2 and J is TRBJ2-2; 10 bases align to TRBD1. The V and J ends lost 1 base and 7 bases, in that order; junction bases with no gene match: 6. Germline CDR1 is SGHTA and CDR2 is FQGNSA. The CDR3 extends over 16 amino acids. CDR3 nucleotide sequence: TGTGCCAGCAGCTTAGTTCCCGGACAGGGGGTCGGGGAGCTGTTTTTT. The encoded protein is CASSLVPGQGVGELFF.

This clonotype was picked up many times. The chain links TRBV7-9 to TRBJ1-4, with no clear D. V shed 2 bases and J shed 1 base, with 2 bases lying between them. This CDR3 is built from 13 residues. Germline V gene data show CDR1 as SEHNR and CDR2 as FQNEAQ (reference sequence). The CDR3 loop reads CASSLRTNEKLFF. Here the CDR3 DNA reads TGTGCCAGCAGCTTACGAACTAATGAAAAACTGTTTTTT.

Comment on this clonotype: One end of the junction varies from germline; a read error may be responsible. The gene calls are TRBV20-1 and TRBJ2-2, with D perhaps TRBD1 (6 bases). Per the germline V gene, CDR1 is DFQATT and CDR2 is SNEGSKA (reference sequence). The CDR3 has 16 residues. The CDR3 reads CSARPTRSTRAGELLF. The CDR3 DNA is TGCAGTGCTAGACCCACTAGGTCAACCCGGGCAGGGGAGCTGCTTTTT.

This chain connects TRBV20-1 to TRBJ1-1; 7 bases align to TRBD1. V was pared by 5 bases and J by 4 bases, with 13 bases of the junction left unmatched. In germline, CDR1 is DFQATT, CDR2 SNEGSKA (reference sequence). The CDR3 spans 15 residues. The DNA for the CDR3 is TGCAGTGCTCCCTCTGCGCGGGGACAGTCCACTGAAGCTTTCTTT. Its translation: CSAPSARGQSTEAFF.

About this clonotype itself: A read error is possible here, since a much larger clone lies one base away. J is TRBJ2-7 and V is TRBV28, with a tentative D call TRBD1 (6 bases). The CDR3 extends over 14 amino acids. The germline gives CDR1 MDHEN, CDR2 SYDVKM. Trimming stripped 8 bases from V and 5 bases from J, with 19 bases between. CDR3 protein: CASRSGDTYHEQYF. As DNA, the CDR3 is TGTGCCAGCCGCAGTGGGGACACCTACCACGAGCAGTACTTC.

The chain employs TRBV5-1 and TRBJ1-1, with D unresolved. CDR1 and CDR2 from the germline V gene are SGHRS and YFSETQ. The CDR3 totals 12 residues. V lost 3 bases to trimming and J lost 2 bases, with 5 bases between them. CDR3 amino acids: CASSWANTEAFF. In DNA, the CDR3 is TGCGCCAGCAGCTGGGCCAACACTGAAGCTTTCTTT. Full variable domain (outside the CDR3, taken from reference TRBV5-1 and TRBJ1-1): KAGVTQTPRYLIKTRGQQVTLSCSPISGHRSVSWYQQTPGQGLQFLFEYFSETQRNKGNFPGRFSGRQFSNSRSEMNVSTLELGDSALYLCASSWANTEAFFGQGTRLTVV.

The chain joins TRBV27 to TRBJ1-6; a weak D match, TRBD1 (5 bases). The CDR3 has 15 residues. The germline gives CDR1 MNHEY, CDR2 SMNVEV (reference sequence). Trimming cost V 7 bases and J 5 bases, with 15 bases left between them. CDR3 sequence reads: CASTPGVGDNSPLHF. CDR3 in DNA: TGTGCCAGCACTCCCGGGGTAGGGGATAATTCACCCCTCCACTTT.

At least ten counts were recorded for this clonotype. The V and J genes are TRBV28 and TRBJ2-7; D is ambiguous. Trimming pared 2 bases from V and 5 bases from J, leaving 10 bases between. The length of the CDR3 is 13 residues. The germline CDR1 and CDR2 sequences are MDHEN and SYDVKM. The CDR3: CASSLTGPHEQYF. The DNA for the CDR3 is TGTGCCAGCAGTTTAACGGGTCCCCACGAGCAGTACTTC.

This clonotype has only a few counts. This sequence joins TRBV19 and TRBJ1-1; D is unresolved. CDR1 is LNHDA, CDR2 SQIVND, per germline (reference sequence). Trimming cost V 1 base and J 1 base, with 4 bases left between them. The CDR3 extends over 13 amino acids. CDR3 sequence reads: CASSIVRNTEAFF. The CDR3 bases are TGTGCCAGTAGTATAGTCAGGAACACTGAAGCTTTCTTT.

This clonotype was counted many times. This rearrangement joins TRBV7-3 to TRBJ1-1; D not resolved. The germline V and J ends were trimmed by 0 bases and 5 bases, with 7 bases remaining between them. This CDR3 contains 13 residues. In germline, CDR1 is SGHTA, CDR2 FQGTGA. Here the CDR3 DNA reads TGTGCCAGCAGCTTAACCGAGGGAACTGAAGCTTTCTTT. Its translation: CASSLTEGTEAFF.

CDR3: CASSEEPGQAREQYF. CDR3 DNA sequence: TGTGCCAGCAGTGAAGAGCCGGGACAGGCCCGCGAGCAGTACTTC. This rearrangement joins TRBV2 to TRBJ2-7; 8 bases map to TRBD1. This CDR3 comprises 15 residues. J was trimmed by 6 bases and V by 1 base; bases with no gene match: 8. Germline values: CDR1 SNHLY, CDR2 FYNNEI.